This T cell receptor (beta chain) was identified in a study of T cell changes during pregnancy in multiple sclerosis. Sequencing used immunoSEQ multiplex PCR; TCRdb keeps in-frame clones, though not all of them. This table has about 40,000 clones, about 90% appearing once. The CDR3 spans 12 residues. Germline assignment: CDR1 MDHEN and CDR2 SYDVKM. V was clipped by 6 bases and J by 2 bases, with 8 bases between them. The chain uses TRBV28 and TRBJ2-7, with a possible D match to TRBD1 (6 bases). The TCR was taken from a female donor with multiple sclerosis, enrolled in a pregnancy study. The material was CD4+ T cells from peripheral blood mononuclear cells, obtained before pregnancy. The CDR3: CASRDSAYEQYF. The CDR3 DNA follows: TGTGCCAGCAGGGACAGCGCCTACGAGCAGTACTTC.